Following are 22 T cell receptor beta chains from one sample sequenced in a study of shared clonotypes between healthy human individuals. Produced via immunoSEQ multiplex PCR; TCRdb's table is partial and in-frame only. The sample gives some 480,000 clones, 79% of which show up once; less than 15% is in the top ten. The sample taken for sequencing was PBMCs. The receptors shown here come from a woman in her forties in good health. Some clones in this sample may be carry-over from other donors' samples.

The genes are TRBV18 and TRBJ2-2, with a possible D match to TRBD1 (6 bases). Trimming removed 4 bases from V and 0 bases from J, with 9 bases in between. The CDR3 is 15 amino acids. CDR1 is KGHSH, CDR2 LQKENI, per germline. The CDR3 nucleotides are TGTGCCAGCTCACTCGGACAGACGAACACCGGGGAGCTGTTTTTT. Its translation is CASSLGQTNTGELFF. The full variable domain, its missing parts supplied by reference TRBV18 and TRBJ2-2, is NAGVMQNPRHLVRRRGQEARLRCSPMKGHSHVYWYRQLPEEGLKFMVYLQKENIIDESGMPKERFSAEFPKEGPSILRIQQVVRGDSAAYFCASSLGQTNTGELFFGEGSRLTVL.

The gene calls are TRBV6-6 and TRBJ2-1; 8 positions match TRBD1. The CDR3 is made up of 15 amino acids. Trimming at V came to 7 bases and at J to 6 bases, leaving 11 bases not matched to a gene. In germline, CDR1 is MNHNY, CDR2 SVGAGI (reference sequence). CDR3 coding DNA: TGTGCCAGCACCAGGCCAGGACAGGGATTCAATGAGCAGTTCTTC. Its protein product is CASTRPGQGFNEQFF.

The chain couples TRBV5-4 to TRBJ2-1, with TRBD1 identical over 8 bases. The CDR3 loop spans 13 amino acids. The ends lost 4 bases at V and 6 bases at J; junction bases unmatched: 3. Germline CDR1 reads SGHNT; CDR2 reads YYREEE (reference sequence). The CDR3 protein is CASSLDRGNEQFF. The CDR3 coding sequence is TGTGCCAGCAGCCTTGACAGGGGCAATGAGCAGTTCTTC.

The chain is built from TRBV2 and TRBJ1-2; D unresolved. This CDR3 has 12 residues. Trimming took 2 bases from V and 5 from J, leaving 6 bases between them. Germline V gives CDR1 SNHLY, CDR2 FYNNEI. The CDR3 DNA follows: TGTGCCAGCAGTGAACCCACGTATGGCTACACCTTC. This gives the protein CASSEPTYGYTF.

The chain combines TRBV2 with TRBJ2-5; 14 bases fit TRBD2. CDR1 is SNHLY and CDR2 is FYNNEI in the germline V gene. The CDR3 is made up of 17 amino acids. The J segment lost 5 bases and the V segment lost 4 bases, leaving 9 bases of the junction unmatched. Written as DNA, the CDR3 is TGTGCCAGCAGTGGATTGGGACTAGCGGGAGAATATGAGACCCAGTACTTC. Its protein product is CASSGLGLAGEYETQYF.

CDR3 amino acids: CASSLDKANTGELFF. The CDR3, as DNA: TGCGCCAGCAGCTTGGACAAGGCGAACACCGGGGAGCTGTTTTTT. This chain connects TRBV5-1 to TRBJ2-2; D gene uncertain. Germline V gene sequence: CDR1 SGHRS, CDR2 YFSETQ. Trimming took off 0 bases at V and 0 bases at J, with 6 bases between the two ends. The CDR3 spans 15 residues.

The chain joins TRBV19 to TRBJ2-5; D is ambiguous. The CDR3 has 11 residues. CDR1 and CDR2 (germline): LNHDA, SQIVND (reference sequence). With 6 bases removed from V and 2 bases from J, the gap between germline ends came to 4 bases. CDR3 loop: CASRLQETQYF. The CDR3 DNA reads TGTGCCAGTAGACTGCAAGAGACCCAGTACTTC.

Of note for this clone: Other DNA sequences in this sample translate to the same CDR3. V is TRBV7-9 and J is TRBJ1-3; 7 bases align to TRBD1. Trimming cost V 5 bases and J 0 bases; bases outside gene matches: 1. The CDR3 loop spans 14 amino acids. Germline CDR1 and CDR2: SEHNR and FQNEAQ (reference sequence). The CDR3 DNA sequence: TGTGCCAGCAGCAGGGACAGCTCTGGAAACACCATATATTTT. Translation gives CASSRDSSGNTIYF.

This clone was recorded only once. The chain has TRBV7-9 and TRBJ2-7; TRBD1 agrees at 7 bases. Trimming took 5 bases from V and 1 from J; bases not matched to a gene: 8. The length of the CDR3 is 15 residues. Germline V CDR1 and CDR2: SEHNR, FQNEAQ (reference sequence). CDR3 amino acids: CASSAVETGSYEQYF. In DNA, the CDR3 is TGTGCCAGCAGCGCGGTAGAGACAGGGTCCTACGAGCAGTACTTC.

This sequence joins TRBV5-4 and TRBJ1-1; D is unresolved. Germline CDR1 and CDR2: SGHNT and YYREEE (reference sequence). Deletions cut 2 bases from V and 1 base from J, with 12 bases between. The CDR3 consists of 15 residues. CDR3 nucleotides: TGTGCCAGCAGCTTAACCGCCCGCAAGAACACTGAAGCTTTCTTT. Encoded protein: CASSLTARKNTEAFF.

The gene calls are TRBV5-4 and TRBJ1-3; D may be TRBD1 (5 bases). CDR1 is SGHNT, CDR2 YYREEE, per germline (reference sequence). There are 16 residues in the CDR3. V lost 0 bases and J 0 bases, leaving 10 bases between the germline ends. This chain's CDR3 is CASSLAGLNSGNTIYF. CDR3 DNA sequence: TGTGCCAGCAGCTTGGCGGGACTGAACTCTGGAAACACCATATATTTT.

The chain is built from TRBV4-3 and TRBJ2-3; D is unclear. Germline-derived CDR1 and CDR2 are LGHNA and YSLEER. The length of the CDR3 is 15 residues. Trimming removed 3 bases at V and 2 bases at J, with 12 bases between. CDR3 sequence reads: CASSHFPDHTDTQYF. The CDR3 DNA reads as TGCGCCAGCAGCCACTTTCCAGACCACACAGATACGCAGTATTTT.

This clone was seen a single time. The V call is TRBV11-2, the J call TRBJ2-7, with D maybe TRBD1 (5 bases). The ends were cut back, 1 base at V and 5 bases at J, with 6 bases in the middle. Per the germline V gene, CDR1 is SGHAT and CDR2 is FQNNGV. The CDR3 loop spans 12 amino acids. CDR3 region: CASSLGRDEQYF. CDR3 sequence (DNA): TGTGCCAGCAGCTTAGGCAGGGACGAGCAGTACTTC.

This chain connects TRBV16 to TRBJ1-5; unclear D gene. The germline CDR1 and CDR2 sequences are KGHSY and FQNENV. Trimming took 4 bases from V and 2 from J, leaving 9 bases between them. The CDR3 sequence is 14 residues long. CDR3 region: CASSPLFGNQPQHF. For the CDR3, the DNA is TGTGCCAGCAGCCCCCTCTTTGGCAATCAGCCCCAGCATTTT.

The table lists this clone with a count of one. V and J are TRBV6-1 and TRBJ1-1; D call uncertain. The V gene's germline CDR1 is MNHNS and CDR2 SASEGT. V shed 3 bases and J shed 0 bases, with 11 bases lying between them. CDR3 length: 15 residues. The CDR3: CASSDVWKMNTEAFF. The DNA for the CDR3 is TGTGCCAGCAGTGACGTTTGGAAGATGAACACTGAAGCTTTCTTT.

The rearrangement links TRBV25-1 to TRBJ2-1, with 7 bases matching TRBD1. Looked up from germline, CDR1 is MGHDK and CDR2 is SYGVNS. J was trimmed by 5 bases and V by 4 bases; bases with no gene match: 11. The CDR3 consists of 16 residues. The chain's CDR3 is CASSGQGSMGHNEQFF. The DNA of the CDR3 is TGTGCCAGCAGTGGACAGGGCAGTATGGGGCACAATGAGCAGTTCTTC. Variable domain in full (rest from reference TRBV25-1 and TRBJ2-1): EADIYQTPRYLVIGTGKKITLECSQTMGHDKMYWYQQDPGMELHLIHYSYGVNSTEKGDLSSESTVSRIRTEHFPLTLESARPSHTSQYLCASSGQGSMGHNEQFFGPGTRLTVL.

The CDR3 coding sequence is TGCAGCGTCGACAGTGTCTTTGATCAGCCCCAGCATTTT. This gives the protein CSVDSVFDQPQHF. The rearrangement joins TRBV29-1 to TRBJ1-5; the D gene is possibly TRBD1 (5 bases). V was pared by 6 bases and J by 5 bases, with 14 bases between. This CDR3 contains 13 residues. Germline V gene sequence: CDR1 SQVTM, CDR2 ANQGSEA.

This rearrangement joins TRBV9 to TRBJ2-5, with D perhaps matching TRBD2 (5 bases). There are 16 residues in the CDR3. The V end lost 3 bases, the J end lost 6 bases, and 21 bases lay between the germline ends. Per the germline V gene, CDR1 is SGDLS and CDR2 is YYNGEE. The CDR3 DNA reads as TGTGCCAGCAGCGCCCGAAAGACGGGAAGACCGCAGACCCAGTACTTC. The encoded protein is CASSARKTGRPQTQYF.

The chain links TRBV10-3 to TRBJ2-7; 9 bases are a match to TRBD1. Germline V gene lookup returns CDR1 ENHRY and CDR2 SYGVKD. V lost 6 bases and J lost 0; bases outside the gene matches: 6. The CDR3 spans 15 residues. Here the CDR3 DNA reads TGTGCCATCAGCGCCGGGACAGGGAGCTCCTACGAGCAGTACTTC. Translating it yields CAISAGTGSSYEQYF.

Comments on this clone: Distinct nucleotide sequences in the sample also encode this CDR3. The rearrangement uses TRBV19 and TRBJ1-5; D gene uncertain. The germline V gene encodes CDR1 LNHDA and CDR2 SQIVND (reference sequence). This CDR3 region has 15 residues. Trimming removed 3 bases from V and 0 bases from J, with 9 bases in between. The CDR3: CASSIRGNSNQPQHF. Written as DNA, the CDR3 is TGTGCCAGTAGTATCCGGGGAAATAGCAATCAGCCCCAGCATTTT.

This clone has just a few counts. The rearrangement uses TRBV7-9 and TRBJ2-7; D assignment may be TRBD1 or TRBD2 (6 bases each). The V gene's germline CDR1 is SEHNR and CDR2 FQNEAQ (reference sequence). There are 13 residues in the CDR3. The V end lost 2 bases, the J end lost 5 bases, and 10 bases lay between the germline ends. CDR3 sequence reads: CASSLNRGDEQYF. CDR3 DNA: TGTGCCAGCAGCTTAAATAGGGGGGACGAGCAGTACTTC.

V is TRBV10-2 and J is TRBJ2-4; tentatively, D is TRBD1 or TRBD2 (5 bases each). CDR1 is WSHSY and CDR2 is SAAADI in the germline V gene. V lost 0 bases to trimming and J lost 6 bases, with 12 bases between them. The CDR3 consists of 15 residues. The CDR3 bases are TGCGCCAGCAGTGAGTCGGGACCCCCTGGAAACATTCAGTACTTC. Translated: CASSESGPPGNIQYF.